The 7 T cell receptor beta chains below all came from one sample that was sequenced in a study of shared clonotypes between healthy human individuals. Using immunoSEQ multiplex PCR, the repertoire was profiled, and TCRdb retains in-frame clones only, with some absent. This sample carries approximately 2.3 million clones, approximately 95% of them seen once, and the ten largest clones take about 0.41%. The specimen was naive CD4+ T cells from PBMCs. The subset here: CD45RA+ positively selected. These receptors were collected from a man aged 18 to 29 in good health. Some clones in this sample may be carry-over from other donors' samples.

The chain combines TRBV19 with TRBJ2-1; a weak D match, TRBD2 (6 bases). Germline values: CDR1 LNHDA, CDR2 SQIVND (reference sequence). V was shortened by 3 bases and J by 10 bases, with 16 bases between the two germline ends. The CDR3 is made up of 14 amino acids. CDR3 protein: CASSISRREAEQFF. CDR3 in DNA: TGTGCCAGTAGTATCAGTCGGCGGGAAGCCGAGCAGTTCTTC.

This clone was observed a single time. This chain connects TRBV11-1 to TRBJ2-2; D is possibly TRBD1 (6 bases). Germline V gene lookup returns CDR1 SGHAT and CDR2 FQDESV (reference sequence). V was trimmed by 5 bases and J by 7 bases, leaving 14 bases between them. The CDR3 sequence is 14 residues long. For the CDR3, the DNA is TGTGCCAGCAGCCGACCACCCAGGGGCGGGGAGCTGTTTTTT. It translates to CASSRPPRGGELFF.

V gene TRBV9 combines with J gene TRBJ2-2; D may correspond to TRBD1 or TRBD2 (5 bases each). Germline values: CDR1 SGDLS, CDR2 YYNGEE. The CDR3 contains 15 residues. Trimming pared 4 bases from V and 1 base from J, leaving 11 bases between. The CDR3 nucleotides read TGTGCCAGCAGCTACGGGGCTAGGAACACCGGGGAGCTGTTTTTT. The encoded protein is CASSYGARNTGELFF.

This clone was observed a handful of times. This rearrangement joins TRBV2 to TRBJ1-1; a possible D gene is TRBD1 (6 bases). The ends were cut back, 4 bases at V and 6 bases at J, with 15 bases in the middle. CDR1 and CDR2 (germline): SNHLY, FYNNEI. The CDR3 totals 14 residues. The CDR3 nucleotides are TGTGCCAGCAGTGGGACCAGGGGATCTGCTGAAGCTTTCTTT. Translation: CASSGTRGSAEAFF. The complete variable domain, with remaining parts taken from reference TRBV2 and TRBJ1-1, reads EPEVTQTPSHQVTQMGQEVILRCVPISNHLYFYWYRQILGQKVEFLVSFYNNEISEKSEIFDDQFSVERPDGSNFTLKIRSTKLEDSAMYFCASSGTRGSAEAFFGQGTRLTVV.

The J gene is TRBJ2-5, the V gene TRBV11-2; D may be TRBD1 (6 bases). Germline V gene data show CDR1 as SGHAT and CDR2 as FQNNGV. V lost 2 bases and J lost 4, with 11 bases in between. This CDR3 contains 14 residues. CDR3 bases: TGTGCCAGCAGCTTATTCGCAGGGGCAGAGACCCAGTACTTC. Its translation: CASSLFAGAETQYF.

The chain joins TRBV28 to TRBJ2-2; 9 bases match TRBD2. The CDR3 has 14 amino acids. The V gene end was trimmed by 4 bases and the J gene end by 6 bases; junction bases not matched to a gene: 3. Germline V gene lookup returns CDR1 MDHEN and CDR2 SYDVKM. Written as DNA, the CDR3 is TGTGCCAGCAGTTCAACTAGCGGGCCCGGGGAGCTGTTTTTT. It is translated as CASSSTSGPGELFF.

This clone was recorded once. This CDR3 is CATSRDGGAYEQYF. As DNA, the CDR3 is TGTGCCACCAGCAGAGATGGGGGGGCCTACGAGCAGTACTTC. This rearrangement joins TRBV15 to TRBJ2-7; 7 bases agree with TRBD2. With V trimmed by 0 bases and J by 2 bases, 1 base remained unmatched. The germline V gene encodes CDR1 LNHNV and CDR2 YYDKDF (reference sequence). The CDR3 loop spans 14 amino acids.